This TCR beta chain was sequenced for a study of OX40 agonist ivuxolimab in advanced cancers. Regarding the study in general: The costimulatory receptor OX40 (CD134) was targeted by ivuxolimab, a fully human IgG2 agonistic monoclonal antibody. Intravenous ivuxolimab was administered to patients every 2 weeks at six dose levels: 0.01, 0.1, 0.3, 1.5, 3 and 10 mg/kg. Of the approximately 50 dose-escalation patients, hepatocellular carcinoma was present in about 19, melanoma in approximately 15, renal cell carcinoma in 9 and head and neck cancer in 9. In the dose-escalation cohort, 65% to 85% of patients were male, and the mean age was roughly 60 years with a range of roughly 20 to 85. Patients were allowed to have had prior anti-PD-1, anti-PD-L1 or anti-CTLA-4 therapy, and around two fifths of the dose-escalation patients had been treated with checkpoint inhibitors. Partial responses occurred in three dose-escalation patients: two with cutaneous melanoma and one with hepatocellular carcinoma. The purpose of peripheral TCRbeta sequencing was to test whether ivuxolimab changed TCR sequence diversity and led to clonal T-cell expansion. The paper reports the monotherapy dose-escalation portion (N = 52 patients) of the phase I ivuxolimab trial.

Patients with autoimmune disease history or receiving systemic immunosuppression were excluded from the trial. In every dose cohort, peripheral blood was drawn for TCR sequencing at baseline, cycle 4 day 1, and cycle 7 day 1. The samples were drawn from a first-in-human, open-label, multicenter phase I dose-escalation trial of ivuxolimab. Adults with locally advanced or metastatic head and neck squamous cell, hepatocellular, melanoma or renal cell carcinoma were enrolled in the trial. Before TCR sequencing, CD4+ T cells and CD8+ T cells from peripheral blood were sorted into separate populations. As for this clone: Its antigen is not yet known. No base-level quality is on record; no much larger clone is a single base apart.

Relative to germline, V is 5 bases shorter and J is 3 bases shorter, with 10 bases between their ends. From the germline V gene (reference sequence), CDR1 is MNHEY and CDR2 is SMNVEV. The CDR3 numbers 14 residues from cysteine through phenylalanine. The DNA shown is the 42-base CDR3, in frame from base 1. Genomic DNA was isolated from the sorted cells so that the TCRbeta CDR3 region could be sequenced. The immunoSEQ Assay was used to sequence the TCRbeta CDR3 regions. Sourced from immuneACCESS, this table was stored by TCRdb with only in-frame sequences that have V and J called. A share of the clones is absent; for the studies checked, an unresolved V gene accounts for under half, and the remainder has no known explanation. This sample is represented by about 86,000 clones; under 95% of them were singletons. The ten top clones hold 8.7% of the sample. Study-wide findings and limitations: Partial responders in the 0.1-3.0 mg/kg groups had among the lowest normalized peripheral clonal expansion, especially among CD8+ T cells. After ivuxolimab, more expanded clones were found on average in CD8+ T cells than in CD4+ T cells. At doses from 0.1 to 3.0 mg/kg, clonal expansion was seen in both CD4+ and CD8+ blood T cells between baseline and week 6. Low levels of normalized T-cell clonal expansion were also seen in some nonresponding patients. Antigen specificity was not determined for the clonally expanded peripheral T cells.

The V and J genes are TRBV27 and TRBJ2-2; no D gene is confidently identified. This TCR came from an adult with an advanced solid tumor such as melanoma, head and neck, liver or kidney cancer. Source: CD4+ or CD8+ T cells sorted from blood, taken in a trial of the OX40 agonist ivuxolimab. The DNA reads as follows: TGTGCCAGCAGTCCAGACACGGACACCGGGGAGCTGTTTTTT. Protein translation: CASSPDTDTGELFF.